What follows are 4 T cell receptor beta chains derived from one specimen sequenced in a study of blood T cell repertoires in COVID-19. Here immunoSEQ multiplex PCR was the method, and the copy in TCRdb shows in-frame clones only, minus some. The table lists 350,000 or so clones, more than 75% of them singletons. Input material: PBMCs or T cells enriched from blood (not recorded which). All receptors derive from a woman younger than 45 who had recovered from COVID-19.

The V call is TRBV28, the J call TRBJ1-2; tentative D call: TRBD1 (6 bases). The CDR3 spans 15 residues. Germline V CDR1 and CDR2: MDHEN, SYDVKM. V was clipped by 3 bases and J by 8 bases, with 19 bases between them. The chain's CDR3 is CASSFPPVTGNGYTF. Here the CDR3 DNA reads TGTGCCAGCAGTTTCCCCCCCGTAACAGGGAACGGCTACACCTTC.

The CDR3 DNA is TGCGCCAGCAGCGGGGACAGGGGGTCGGGCACTGAAGCTTTCTTT. Its translation is CASSGDRGSGTEAFF. The chain is built from TRBV5-1 and TRBJ1-1; TRBD1 matches at 11 bases. There are 15 residues in the CDR3. With 4 bases clipped from V and 4 bases from J, the junction kept 6 bases outside the gene matches. Per germline, CDR1 SGHRS and CDR2 YFSETQ.

The chain joins TRBV29-1 to TRBJ2-3; 12 bases match TRBD1. Germline trimming cut 4 bases from V and 0 bases from J; bases unmatched to any gene: 8. The CDR3 totals 17 residues. Germline V gene sequence: CDR1 SQVTM, CDR2 ANQGSEA. CDR3 sequence: CSVGRGQGASSTDTQYF. CDR3 coding DNA: TGCAGCGTTGGTAGGGGACAGGGGGCTTCTAGCACAGATACGCAGTATTTT.

This chain uses TRBV27 with TRBJ2-1; a weak D match, TRBD2 (6 bases). V dropped 8 bases and J dropped 0 bases, with 11 bases sitting between them. The CDR3 covers 14 residues. Germline V CDR1 and CDR2: MNHEY, SMNVEV (reference sequence). The CDR3 sequence: CASEGGVSYNEQFF. For the CDR3, the DNA is TGTGCCAGCGAAGGCGGGGTCTCCTACAATGAGCAGTTCTTC.